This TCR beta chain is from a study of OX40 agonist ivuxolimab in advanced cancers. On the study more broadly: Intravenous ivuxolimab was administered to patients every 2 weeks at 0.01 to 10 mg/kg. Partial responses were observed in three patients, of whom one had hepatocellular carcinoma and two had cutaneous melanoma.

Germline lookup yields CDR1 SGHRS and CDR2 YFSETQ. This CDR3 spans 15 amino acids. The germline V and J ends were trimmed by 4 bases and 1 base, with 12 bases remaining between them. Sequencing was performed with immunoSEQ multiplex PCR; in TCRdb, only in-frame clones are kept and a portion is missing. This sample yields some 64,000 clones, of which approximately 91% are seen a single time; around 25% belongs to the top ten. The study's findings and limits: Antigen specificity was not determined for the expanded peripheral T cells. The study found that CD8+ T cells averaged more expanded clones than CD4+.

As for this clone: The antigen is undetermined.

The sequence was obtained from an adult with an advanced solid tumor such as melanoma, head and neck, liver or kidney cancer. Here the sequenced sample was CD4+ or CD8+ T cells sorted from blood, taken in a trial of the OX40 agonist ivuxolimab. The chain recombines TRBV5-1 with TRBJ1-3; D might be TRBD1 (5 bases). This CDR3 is CASSPYGGSGNTIYF. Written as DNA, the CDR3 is TGCGCCAGCAGCCCCTACGGGGGTTCTGGAAACACCATATATTTT.